The T cell receptor (beta chain) under discussion was sequenced for a study of blood T cell repertoires in COVID-19. Study context: The United States, Italy and Spain were the sources of the acute and convalescent COVID-19 samples.

V was pared by 4 bases and J by 6 bases, with 10 bases between. Per the germline V gene, CDR1 is SGHAT and CDR2 is FQDESV (reference sequence). The CDR3 has 13 amino acids. Assay used: immunoSEQ multiplex PCR; TCRdb lists only in-frame clones, some missing. The sample records some 520,000 clones, approximately 92% being singletons. The sample was peripheral blood. V gene TRBV11-1 combines with J gene TRBJ2-1, with D maybe TRBD1 (6 bases). The TCR originated in a man aged 18 to 35 with COVID-19, enrolled during active disease. In DNA, the CDR3 is TGTGCCAGCAGCTGGGGGCGGTTCAATGAGCAGTTCTTC. This gives the protein CASSWGRFNEQFF.